Below are 25 T cell receptor beta chains sequenced from a single sample in a study of shared clonotypes between healthy human individuals. Sequenced by immunoSEQ multiplex PCR; TCRdb stores in-frame clones only, minus some. Of just over 2,000,000 clones listed, 85% to 95% are singletons. Sequenced input: naive CD4+ T cells sorted from blood. Noted subset: CD45RA+ positively selected. These receptors all come from a man aged 18 to 30 in good health.

The V and J genes are TRBV2 and TRBJ1-5, with 7 bases lining up with TRBD1. The CDR3 consists of 14 residues. Trimming removed 8 bases from V and 0 bases from J; junction bases left unmatched: 4. From germline, CDR1 is SNHLY and CDR2 FYNNEI. The chain's CDR3 is CASWTGRSNQPQHF. In nucleotides, the CDR3 is TGTGCCAGCTGGACAGGACGTAGCAATCAGCCCCAGCATTTT.

The J gene is TRBJ1-6, the V gene TRBV5-1, with D tentatively TRBD1 (5 bases). Trimming took off 3 bases at V and 7 bases at J, with 17 bases between the two ends. The CDR3 has 16 amino acids. Germline CDR1 reads SGHRS; CDR2 reads YFSETQ. In nucleotides, the CDR3 is TGCGCCAGCAGCTATTCCGGGACTGGGGTAAATTCACCCCTCCACTTT. Protein sequence: CASSYSGTGVNSPLHF.

The chain couples TRBV4-3 to TRBJ2-1; a possible D gene is TRBD2 (5 bases). CDR3 size: 16 residues. Germline values: CDR1 LGHNA, CDR2 YSLEER. Between the trimmed V and J ends, which lost 0 bases and 4 bases, there was a span of 13 bases. The CDR3 region has the DNA TGCGCCAGCAGCCAAGACTTGCTGACTACTTACAATGAGCAGTTCTTC. Protein product: CASSQDLLTTYNEQFF.

As to this clone: This CDR3 is also generated by other DNA sequences in the sample. The chain employs TRBV6-5 and TRBJ2-7, with TRBD1 matching over 7 bases. The CDR3 sequence is 13 residues long. J gave up 0 bases and V 6 bases, and 2 bases lay outside the gene matches. Per germline, CDR1 MNHEY and CDR2 SVGAGI. This chain's CDR3 is CASRQGVSYEQYF. The CDR3 DNA reads TGTGCCAGCAGGCAGGGGGTCTCCTACGAGCAGTACTTC.

The V call is TRBV10-3, the J call TRBJ1-2; D is possibly TRBD1 (6 bases). With 5 bases removed from V and 3 bases from J, the gap between germline ends came to 16 bases. The CDR3 sequence is 15 residues long. Germline V gene lookup returns CDR1 ENHRY and CDR2 SYGVKD. CDR3 in amino acids: CAISKQGLGDYGYTF. CDR3 nucleotides: TGTGCCATCAGTAAACAGGGACTCGGGGACTATGGCTACACCTTC.

This clone showed up just once. V and J are TRBV5-1 and TRBJ2-7; D may match TRBD1 or TRBD2 (5 bases each). V lost 0 bases and J 0 bases, leaving 13 bases between the germline ends. Germline CDR1 SGHRS, CDR2 YFSETQ. The CDR3 extends over 16 amino acids. This CDR3 is CASSLAPGTASYEQYF. The CDR3 nucleotides are TGCGCCAGCAGCTTGGCCCCCGGGACCGCCTCCTACGAGCAGTACTTC.

This rearrangement joins TRBV6-5 to TRBJ2-2; possibly TRBD1 for D (5 bases). This CDR3 spans 13 amino acids. The germline V gene encodes CDR1 MNHEY and CDR2 SVGAGI. V was pared by 5 bases and J by 4 bases, with 8 bases between. The CDR3 nucleotides read TGTGCCAGCAGTCGGACATCCACCGGGGAGCTGTTTTTT. Amino acid sequence: CASSRTSTGELFF.

A remark on this clone: The junction departs from the called germline gene at one end, perhaps through a read error. This rearrangement joins TRBV7-7 to TRBJ2-5, with 13 bases identical to TRBD2. The CDR3 has 18 amino acids. The germline CDR1 and CDR2 sequences are SSHAT and FNYEAQ (reference sequence). CDR3 DNA sequence: TGTGCTAGCAGCTCTTGCGGACTAGCGGGGGTAGGCGGGGAGACCCAGTACTTC. This gives the protein CASSSCGLAGVGGETQYF. The full variable domain, its missing parts supplied by reference TRBV7-7 and TRBJ2-5, is GAGVSQSPRYKVTKRGQDVTLRCDPISSHATLYWYQQALGQGPEFLTYFNYEAQPDKSGLPSDRFSAERPEGSISTLTIQRTEQRDSAMYRCASSSCGLAGVGGETQYFGPGTRLLVL.

This chain uses TRBV7-6 with TRBJ1-3, with TRBD1 identical over 9 bases. The germline V gene encodes CDR1 SGHVS and CDR2 FNYEAQ. The CDR3 runs to 15 residues. V dropped 2 bases and J dropped 4; count of bases not matched to a gene: 3. The CDR3 DNA reads as TGTGCCAGCAGCTTATCGACAGGGGGAGGAAACACCATATATTTT. It encodes CASSLSTGGGNTIYF.

The gene calls are TRBV5-1 and TRBJ1-4; D is unresolved. Germline CDR1 is SGHRS and CDR2 is YFSETQ. Deletions cut 0 bases from V and 4 bases from J, with 10 bases between. This CDR3 has 15 amino acids. CDR3 coding DNA: TGCGCCAGCAGCTTGGGTTCAGGTCTTAATGAAAAACTGTTTTTT. Its translation: CASSLGSGLNEKLFF.

The CDR3 DNA follows: TGTGCCAGCAGCTTGGGTGGGGTTGATCAGCCCCAGCATTTT. This gives the protein CASSLGGVDQPQHF. The chain is built from TRBV5-4 and TRBJ1-5, with no clear D. CDR1 and CDR2 (germline): SGHNT, YYREEE (reference sequence). The CDR3 length is 14 residues. V shed 0 bases and J shed 5 bases, with 9 bases lying between them.

In regard to this clone: This CDR3 is also generated by other DNA sequences in the sample. This rearrangement joins TRBV11-2 to TRBJ2-3, with D perhaps TRBD2 (6 bases). V lost 5 bases to trimming and J lost 0 bases, with 12 bases between them. The V gene's germline CDR1 is SGHAT and CDR2 FQNNGV. There are 15 residues in the CDR3. The CDR3 nucleotides read TGTGCCAGCAGCCTCGACGGGACTAGCACAGATACGCAGTATTTT. It translates to CASSLDGTSTDTQYF.

The CDR3 spells CAWSSGQTDTQYF. The DNA for the CDR3 is TGTGCCTGGAGTTCGGGACAGACAGATACGCAGTATTTT. The V gene is TRBV30, the J gene TRBJ2-3; TRBD1 aligns across 7 bases. CDR3 length: 13 amino acids. Unmatched junction bases numbered 2, after V lost 2 bases and J lost 3 bases. The V gene's germline CDR1 is GTSNPN and CDR2 SVGIG (reference sequence).

This clone appeared once. Other DNA sequences of this sample code for an identical CDR3. V usage is TRBV4-1 and J usage is TRBJ1-2; D unclear. From germline, CDR1 is MGHRA and CDR2 YSYEKL. This CDR3 contains 15 residues. The germline V and J ends were trimmed by 0 bases and 2 bases, with 10 bases remaining between them. In nucleotides, the CDR3 is TGCGCCAGCAGCCAAGAAGGTAGGGCAAACTATGGCTACACCTTC. Translation gives CASSQEGRANYGYTF.

Worth noting for this clone: At one end, the junction sequence differs from germline, possibly due to a read error. The genes are TRBV7-7 and TRBJ2-3, with TRBD1 matching 7 bases. Germline CDR1 SSHAT, CDR2 FNYEAQ (reference sequence). The CDR3 is made up of 14 amino acids. The CDR3, as DNA: TGTGCTAGCAGCACCGGGACAGACCCAGATACGCAGTATTTT. Translating it yields CASSTGTDPDTQYF.

This rearrangement joins TRBV7-2 to TRBJ2-7; perhaps TRBD2 as D (6 bases). The ends were cut back, 3 bases at V and 2 bases at J, with 11 bases in the middle. The length of the CDR3 is 14 residues. In germline, CDR1 is SGHTA, CDR2 FQGNSA. The CDR3 here is CASSFGGGPYEQYF. The CDR3 bases are TGTGCCAGCAGCTTCGGGGGAGGTCCCTACGAGCAGTACTTC.

This clone showed up just once. V usage is TRBV5-1 and J usage is TRBJ1-6; unclear D gene. Trimming took 0 bases from V and 10 from J, leaving 14 bases between them. Germline V lookup: CDR1 SGHRS, CDR2 YFSETQ. The CDR3 consists of 15 residues. The CDR3 loop is CASSLEVGAGSPLHF. Here the CDR3 DNA reads TGCGCCAGCAGCTTGGAAGTGGGCGCGGGGTCACCCCTCCACTTT.

The chain uses TRBV5-6 and TRBJ2-7; D may be TRBD2 (5 bases). Germline V gives CDR1 SGHDT, CDR2 YYEEEE. CDR3 length: 15 amino acids. Trimming stripped 2 bases from V and 4 bases from J, with 16 bases between. CDR3 loop: CASSFGTGSVYEQYF. CDR3 sequence (DNA): TGTGCCAGCAGCTTCGGTACGGGAAGCGTTTACGAGCAGTACTTC. Complete variable domain (other parts from reference TRBV5-6 and TRBJ2-7): DAGVTQSPTHLIKTRGQQVTLRCSPKSGHDTVSWYQQALGQGPQFIFQYYEEEERQRGNFPDRFSGHQFPNYSSELNVNALLLGDSALYLCASSFGTGSVYEQYFGPGTRLTVT.

V and J are TRBV7-8 and TRBJ2-2; TRBD2 matches at 8 bases. The CDR3 consists of 15 residues. Germline-derived CDR1 and CDR2 are SGHVS and FQNEAQ. V trimming: 3 bases; J trimming: 6 bases; junction bases outside the gene matches: 6. The CDR3 DNA is TGTGCCAGCAGCTTCCGTGAGACTAGCGCCGGGGAGCTGTTTTTT. Translated: CASSFRETSAGELFF.

The chain uses TRBV2 and TRBJ1-4; 7 bases are shared with TRBD1. Germline values: CDR1 SNHLY, CDR2 FYNNEI. V was clipped by 0 bases and J by 3 bases; unmatched bases: 1. This CDR3 is 15 amino acids long. CDR3 nucleotide sequence: TGTGCCAGCAGTGAAGCAGGGGGCGCTAATGAAAAACTGTTTTTT. Translation gives CASSEAGGANEKLFF.

The CDR3 loop reads CAWSAWTQLGGQFF. The CDR3 DNA is TGTGCCTGGAGTGCCTGGACTCAACTGGGGGGGCAGTTCTTC. V is TRBV30 and J is TRBJ2-1, with TRBD2 as a possible D gene (6 bases). V lost 1 base, J lost 12 bases, and 19 bases lay in between. The CDR3 is made up of 14 amino acids. Germline loops: CDR1 GTSNPN, CDR2 SVGIG (reference sequence).

The chain uses TRBV2 and TRBJ1-4; D is possibly TRBD1 (5 bases). V was cut by 6 bases and J by 7 bases, with 30 bases left in between. The V gene's germline CDR1 is SNHLY and CDR2 FYNNEI. This CDR3 contains 19 residues. CDR3: CASRESGTGLRGLLEKLFF. CDR3 nucleotide sequence: TGTGCCAGCAGGGAGTCCGGGACGGGGTTACGGGGTTTACTTGAAAAACTGTTTTTT.

CDR3 in DNA: TGTGCCAGCCTGGAGAGCTCCTACAATGAGCAGTTCTTC. This codes for CASLESSYNEQFF. The chain is built from TRBV2 and TRBJ2-1; D is undetermined. Germline V lookup: CDR1 SNHLY, CDR2 FYNNEI. The V gene lost 8 bases and the J gene lost 0 bases, with 8 bases spanning the gap. This CDR3 has 13 residues.

The J gene is TRBJ2-5, the V gene TRBV27; 7 positions agree with TRBD1. The V gene end was trimmed by 6 bases and the J gene end by 4 bases; junction bases not matched to a gene: 5. CDR1 is MNHEY and CDR2 is SMNVEV in the germline V gene (reference sequence). The CDR3 is 13 residues long. This CDR3 is CASRTGIGETQYF. In DNA form, the CDR3 reads TGTGCCAGCAGGACAGGGATTGGAGAGACCCAGTACTTC.

The chain joins TRBV13 to TRBJ2-2, with D maybe TRBD1 (5 bases). The CDR3 length is 15 residues. V was trimmed by 5 bases and J by 2 bases, leaving 12 bases between them. The germline CDR1 and CDR2 sequences are PRHDT and FYEKMQ (reference sequence). CDR3 sequence: CASSHPTENTGELFF. In DNA, the CDR3 is TGTGCCAGCAGCCACCCGACAGAAAACACCGGGGAGCTGTTTTTT.